The 17 T cell receptor beta chains given below trace back to one sample, sequenced in a study of blood T cell repertoires in COVID-19. The table came from immunoSEQ multiplex PCR; TCRdb's copy has only in-frame clones and leaves some out. The sample has 55,000 to 65,000 clones; around 80% are singletons. Sequenced: peripheral blood. These receptors were collected from a man aged 60 to 69 with acute or convalescent COVID-19.

This clone appeared once. This chain links TRBV25-1 with TRBJ2-3; TRBD1 agrees at 7 bases. CDR1 is MGHDK and CDR2 is SYGVNS in the germline V gene. V dropped 6 bases and J dropped 4; count of bases not matched to a gene: 4. The CDR3 length is 13 residues. The CDR3 nucleotides read TGTGCCAGCAGAATCCAGGGGGCAGATACGCAGTATTTT. Translating gives CASRIQGADTQYF.

This clone appeared a few times. This chain joins TRBV13 and TRBJ1-2; the match to TRBD1 covers 9 bases. The CDR3 length is 15 residues. Germline CDR1 reads PRHDT; CDR2 reads FYEKMQ (reference sequence). The V and J ends lost 5 bases and 3 bases, in that order; junction bases with no gene match: 7. The CDR3 is CASSTYRGPDYGYTF. CDR3 in DNA: TGTGCCAGCAGCACCTACAGGGGGCCCGACTATGGCTACACCTTC.

The rearrangement uses TRBV6-6 and TRBJ2-1; TRBD2 matches at 10 bases. Trimming at V came to 5 bases and at J to 9 bases, leaving 10 bases not matched to a gene. The CDR3 consists of 15 residues. The V gene's germline CDR1 is MNHNY and CDR2 SVGAGI (reference sequence). CDR3 sequence reads: CASSRPGTSESEQFF. In nucleotides, the CDR3 is TGTGCCAGCAGTAGACCCGGGACTAGCGAGAGTGAGCAGTTCTTC.

In its sample, this clone was seen a few times. V usage is TRBV2 and J usage is TRBJ2-7; 7 bases fit TRBD1. Germline-derived CDR1 and CDR2 are SNHLY and FYNNEI. V dropped 5 bases and J dropped 9; count of bases not matched to a gene: 10. This CDR3 contains 13 residues. The CDR3 protein is CASSPPGQMPQYF. In DNA, the CDR3 is TGTGCCAGCAGTCCGCCGGGACAGATGCCGCAGTACTTC. The entire variable domain, with the rest obtained from reference TRBV2 and TRBJ2-7, is as follows: EPEVTQTPSHQVTQMGQEVILRCVPISNHLYFYWYRQILGQKVEFLVSFYNNEISEKSEIFDDQFSVERPDGSNFTLKIRSTKLEDSAMYFCASSPPGQMPQYFGPGTRLTVT.

This chain connects TRBV24-1 to TRBJ1-1; possible D gene TRBD1, 5 bases. V was clipped by 1 base and J by 8 bases, with 7 bases between them. The CDR3 covers 12 residues. The germline V gene encodes CDR1 KGHDR and CDR2 SFDVKD. In DNA, the CDR3 is TGTGCCACCAGTGATTTTCGGGGGGAAGCTTTCTTT. Its protein is CATSDFRGEAFF.

The genes are TRBV24-1 and TRBJ2-1; D might be TRBD1 (6 bases). Deletions cut 6 bases from V and 3 bases from J, with 8 bases between. Looked up from germline, CDR1 is KGHDR and CDR2 is SFDVKD. The CDR3 is 13 residues long. The CDR3 bases are TGTGCCACCAGTACAGGGTTCTACAATGAGCAGTTCTTC. It translates to CATSTGFYNEQFF.

This clone is a singleton in its sample. This chain joins TRBV19 and TRBJ2-2, with D perhaps TRBD1 (6 bases). Trimming left V 5 bases short and J 4 bases short, with 17 bases between. Per the germline V gene, CDR1 is LNHDA and CDR2 is SQIVND (reference sequence). The length of the CDR3 is 16 residues. The CDR3 DNA follows: TGTGCCAGTAGTTTGACAGGCCAATGGGGCACCGGGGAGCTGTTTTTT. It encodes CASSLTGQWGTGELFF.

The chain uses TRBV27 and TRBJ1-5; TRBD1 might be the D (6 bases). The CDR3 consists of 13 residues. Germline assignment: CDR1 MNHEY and CDR2 SMNVEV (reference sequence). The germline V and J ends were trimmed by 3 bases and 6 bases, with 9 bases remaining between them. CDR3 protein: CASSLGAGQPQHF. CDR3 nucleotides: TGTGCCAGCAGTTTGGGGGCTGGTCAGCCCCAGCATTTT.

In this sample, this clone turned up a few times. The chain links TRBV12-3 or TRBV12-4 to TRBJ1-1, with 8 positions matching TRBD1. V shed 3 bases and J 4 bases; nucleotides not matched to a gene: 1. CDR3 length: 13 residues. The CDR3 sequence is CASSFQGATEAFF. The DNA for the CDR3 is TGTGCCAGCAGTTTCCAGGGGGCCACTGAAGCTTTCTTT.

The chain recombines TRBV5-1 with TRBJ2-2, with 12 positions matching TRBD2. Germline V gene sequence: CDR1 SGHRS, CDR2 YFSETQ. The CDR3 sequence is 16 residues long. J lost 6 bases, V lost 0 bases, and 3 bases had no gene match. The CDR3 is CASSLGLAGAPGELFF. The CDR3 coding sequence is TGCGCCAGCAGCTTGGGACTAGCGGGAGCCCCCGGGGAGCTGTTTTTT.

The chain uses TRBV28 and TRBJ1-2; 7 bases are a match to TRBD1. The CDR3 spans 13 residues. Trimming at V came to 8 bases and at J to 4 bases, leaving 7 bases not matched to a gene. Germline V lookup: CDR1 MDHEN, CDR2 SYDVKM. CDR3 sequence (DNA): TGTGCCAGCTCGGTTCAGGGGGTCTATGGCTACACCTTC. It specifies CASSVQGVYGYTF.

The V and J genes are TRBV4-3 and TRBJ1-3, with 7 bases fitting TRBD1. The CDR3 totals 14 residues. Trimming cost V 4 bases and J 3 bases; bases outside gene matches: 3. CDR1 is LGHNA, CDR2 YSLEER, per germline. This CDR3 reads CASSRDRVGNTIYF. Written as DNA, the CDR3 is TGCGCCAGCAGCCGAGACAGGGTTGGAAACACCATATATTTT.

The chain carries TRBV28 and TRBJ1-2, with D hard to call. The germline gives CDR1 MDHEN, CDR2 SYDVKM. The ends were cut back, 2 bases at V and 7 bases at J, with 17 bases in the middle. The CDR3 sequence is 15 residues long. Written as DNA, the CDR3 is TGTGCCAGCAGTTTAATGTCGGGGTTGGTGTCTGGCTACACCTTC. Protein: CASSLMSGLVSGYTF.

This sequence joins TRBV10-2 and TRBJ2-7, with a weak D call TRBD2 (5 bases). CDR1 is WSHSY and CDR2 is SAAADI in the germline V gene. CDR3 size: 15 residues. The ends were cut back, 5 bases at V and 2 bases at J, with 16 bases in the middle. CDR3 sequence: CASSWGSGSTYEQYF. The CDR3 coding sequence is TGCGCCAGCAGTTGGGGAAGCGGCAGTACCTACGAGCAGTACTTC.

The V call is TRBV7-3, the J call TRBJ2-5; 9 bases map to TRBD2. V gave up 5 bases and J gave up 7 bases; unmatched junction bases: 11. The V gene's germline CDR1 is SGHTA and CDR2 FQGTGA. The CDR3 is 15 amino acids. CDR3 loop: CASSPSAGGRGTQYF. CDR3 DNA sequence: TGTGCCAGCAGCCCCTCGGCGGGAGGGCGTGGGACCCAGTACTTC.

The V gene is TRBV6-5, the J gene TRBJ1-5; D is undetermined. Per germline, CDR1 MNHEY and CDR2 SVGAGI. The CDR3 is 13 amino acids. V lost 8 bases and J lost 4, with 12 bases in between. CDR3 in DNA: TGTGCCAGCGCGTGGCGGGGTAATCAGCCCCAGCATTTT. As protein: CASAWRGNQPQHF.

V and J are TRBV24-1 and TRBJ2-3, with 9 positions matching TRBD1. Losses at the gene ends were 4 bases for V and 0 bases for J; bases not matched to a gene: 10. This CDR3 contains 18 residues. The germline gives CDR1 KGHDR, CDR2 SFDVKD. The CDR3 reads CATSESPGQGYSTDTQYF. The CDR3 DNA reads TGTGCCACCAGTGAGTCTCCGGGACAGGGATATAGCACAGATACGCAGTATTTT.